In its sample, the clone carrying this T cell receptor beta chain was seen a few times. The antigen is unknown. Unique molecular identifiers were carried by the TCR beta cDNA libraries. A single record per CDR3 protein comes from TCRdb applying MiXCR to the PCR reads. The profile shows more than 450,000 distinct CDR3 sequences, about 44% of them singletons. Germline V gene data show CDR1 as LGHDT and CDR2 as YNNKEL (reference sequence). Trimming cost V 3 bases and J 0 bases, with 10 bases left between them. This CDR3 spans 15 amino acids. The data stem from a study of post-analysis software for immune sequencing data. The study, taken as a whole, reports: For normalized Chao1 diversity, multiple sclerosis patients scored significantly lower than controls did. Five TRBV segments occurring more often in patients than controls included TRBV5-6, TRBV5-1 and TRBV20-1.

The sequencing sample was made of blood. The chain employs TRBV3-1 and TRBJ2-3, with D maybe TRBD1 (6 bases). This sequence was found in a girl aged 5 to 17 with multiple sclerosis. The CDR3 loop is CASSQGTTSTDTQYF. CDR3 DNA: TGTGCCAGCAGCCAGGGGACAACTAGCACAGATACGCAGTATTTT.